This T cell receptor (beta chain) derives from a study of CD4 T cells in relation to SARS-CoV-2 and coronaviruses. Study summary: TCR beta CDR3s were sequenced after roughly ten-day antigen culture of PBMCs. The restricting HLA molecule for shared crossreactive spike epitopes was mapped.

As to this clone: Antigen specificity is unknown.

The data were produced by immunoSEQ multiplex PCR, yet TCRdb's version contains in-frame clones alone and is incomplete. The sample lists around 28,000 clones; around three quarters were seen once. General observations from the study: About 65% of donors had memory CD4+ clonotypes crossrecognizing SARS-CoV-2 and common cold coronavirus spike.

The sequence derives from an adult with COVID-19. The source material was memory CD4+ T cells from PBMCs, cultured in vitro.

The CDR3 here is CATSDSRAPSNYGYTF. The CDR3 nucleotides are TGTGCCACCAGTGATTCGAGGGCTCCCTCGAACTATGGCTACACCTTC. The genes are TRBV24-1 and TRBJ1-2; D unclear. Trimming left V 2 bases short and J 2 bases short, with 14 bases between. Germline loops: CDR1 KGHDR, CDR2 SFDVKD. There are 16 residues in the CDR3.